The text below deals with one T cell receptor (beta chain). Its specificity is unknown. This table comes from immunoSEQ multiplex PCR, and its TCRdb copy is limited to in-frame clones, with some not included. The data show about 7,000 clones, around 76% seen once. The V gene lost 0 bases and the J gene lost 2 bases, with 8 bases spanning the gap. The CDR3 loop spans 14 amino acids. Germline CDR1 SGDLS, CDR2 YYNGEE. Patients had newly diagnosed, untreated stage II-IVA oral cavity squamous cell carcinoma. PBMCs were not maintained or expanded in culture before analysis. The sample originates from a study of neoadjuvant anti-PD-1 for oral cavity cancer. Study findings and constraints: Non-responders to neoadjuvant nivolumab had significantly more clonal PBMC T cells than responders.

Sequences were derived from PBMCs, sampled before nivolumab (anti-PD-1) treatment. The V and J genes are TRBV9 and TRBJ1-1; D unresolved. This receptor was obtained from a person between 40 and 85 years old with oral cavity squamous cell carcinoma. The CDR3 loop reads CASSVERANTEAFF. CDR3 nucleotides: TGTGCCAGCAGCGTAGAACGGGCCAACACTGAAGCTTTCTTT.